The 5 T cell receptor beta chains listed next were all sequenced from one sample in a study of cytomegalovirus exposure and HLA in healthy donors. 60 Vbeta and 13 Jbeta primers were used in PCR. TCRdb's table, derived via immunoSEQ multiplex PCR, lists solely in-frame clones and lacks some. The repertoire holds approximately 140,000 clones, with 65% to 85% as singletons. Material for sequencing was PBMCs. The receptors stem from a woman aged 40 to 50 in good health and CMV-seronegative.

The chain joins TRBV7-3 to TRBJ1-1; D not certain. This CDR3 has 15 amino acids. Germline V gene lookup returns CDR1 SGHTA and CDR2 FQGTGA. With 2 bases removed from V and 1 base from J, the gap between germline ends came to 11 bases. This chain's CDR3 is CASSLAPEGNTEAFF. For the CDR3, the DNA is TGTGCCAGCAGCTTAGCCCCGGAGGGGAACACTGAAGCTTTCTTT. The whole variable domain, remainder taken from reference TRBV7-3 and TRBJ1-1, is GAGVSQTPSNKVTEKGKYVELRCDPISGHTALYWYRQSLGQGPEFLIYFQGTGAADDSGLPNDRFFAVRPEGSVSTLKIQRTERGDSAVYLCASSLAPEGNTEAFFGQGTRLTVV.

This clone was seen more than once but under ten times. At the DNA level, this CDR3 is encoded by other sequences in the same sample as well. The J gene is TRBJ1-1, the V gene TRBV11-2; D possibly corresponds to TRBD1 (6 bases). Trimming took 5 bases from V and 1 from J, leaving 8 bases between them. The V gene's germline CDR1 is SGHAT and CDR2 FQNNGV. CDR3 length: 13 amino acids. CDR3 nucleotides: TGTGCCAGCAGCATGACAGGGAACACTGAAGCTTTCTTT. Protein sequence: CASSMTGNTEAFF.

This chain connects TRBV6-1 to TRBJ1-2; D gene ambiguous. Trimming took off 5 bases at V and 7 bases at J, with 8 bases between the two ends. The V gene's germline CDR1 is MNHNS and CDR2 SASEGT. This CDR3 has 11 amino acids. For the CDR3, the DNA is TGTGCCAGCAGTCCCGGCGGTGGCTACACCTTC. Its protein product is CASSPGGGYTF.

The chain couples TRBV13 to TRBJ2-1, with TRBD2 identical over 9 bases. Germline V lookup: CDR1 PRHDT, CDR2 FYEKMQ (reference sequence). Trimming took 5 bases from V and 1 from J; bases not matched to a gene: 3. This CDR3 contains 15 residues. Written as DNA, the CDR3 is TGTGCCAGCAGCCAACTAGCGGGTTCCTACAATGAGCAGTTCTTC. This translates into CASSQLAGSYNEQFF.

In DNA, the CDR3 is TGTGCCAGCAGTGAGGGCGAGGGCTCCTATAATTCACCCCTCCACTTT. It codes for CASSEGEGSYNSPLHF. The rearrangement joins TRBV6-1 to TRBJ1-6, with D hard to call. The CDR3 sequence is 16 residues long. Per the germline V gene, CDR1 is MNHNS and CDR2 is SASEGT. Trimming removed 3 bases at V and 0 bases at J, with 9 bases between.